This note documents a single T cell receptor (beta chain) sequence. What it binds is unknown. Trimming removed 3 bases at V and 8 bases at J, with 14 bases between. This CDR3 has 14 residues. CDR1 is LGHDT and CDR2 is YNNKEL in the germline V gene (reference sequence). This specimen belongs to a study of response to subunit inactivated influenza vaccine. Study-level findings and limits: The authors offered the suggestion that each seasonal influenza vaccination recruits few new T cells.

TCRdb processed the RT-PCR reads anew with MiXCR; each CDR3 protein has one entry. The sample records 700,000 to 900,000 distinct CDR3 sequences, approximately 22% being singletons. Specimen: PBMCs from blood, collected about 5 days after vaccination. The chain links TRBV3-1 to TRBJ2-1, with a tentative D call TRBD2 (6 bases). This clonotype originated in a man aged 45 to 65 who received an inactivated influenza vaccine. The CDR3 spells CASSQTGLNDEQFF. As DNA, the CDR3 is TGTGCCAGCAGCCAGACCGGACTAAACGATGAGCAGTTCTTC.